A single sample gave rise to the 20 T cell receptor beta chains below, sequenced in a study of blood T cell repertoires in COVID-19. Method: immunoSEQ multiplex PCR; TCRdb's copy keeps in-frame clones and lacks some. The sample contains 100,000 to 120,000 clones, approximately 88% of which appear only once. Sequenced: peripheral blood. Receptors were obtained from a human donor in a cohort sampled during active COVID-19.

The gene calls are TRBV5-1 and TRBJ2-7, with TRBD2 identical over 10 bases. CDR1 and CDR2 from the germline V gene are SGHRS and YFSETQ. The CDR3 consists of 16 residues. Germline trimming cut 0 bases from V and 6 bases from J; bases unmatched to any gene: 9. CDR3 residues: CASSLAASGSVGEQYF. CDR3 DNA: TGCGCCAGCAGCTTGGCAGCTAGCGGGAGCGTCGGCGAGCAGTACTTC.

This chain connects TRBV10-3 to TRBJ2-2; 13 bases are shared with TRBD2. V lost 10 bases and J lost 0; bases outside the gene matches: 2. The CDR3 totals 15 residues. Germline V lookup: CDR1 ENHRY, CDR2 SYGVKD. CDR3: CATGTSGTNTGELFF. CDR3 nucleotide sequence: TGTGCCACCGGGACTAGCGGGACGAACACCGGGGAGCTGTTTTTT.

This clone was seen only a few times. V is TRBV19 and J is TRBJ1-5; 12 bases agree with TRBD1. CDR1 LNHDA and CDR2 SQIVND come from the germline V gene (reference sequence). The trim removed 3 bases at V and 6 bases at J, leaving 3 bases unmatched. This CDR3 is built from 15 residues. This chain's CDR3 is CASSMGQGAVQPQHF. The CDR3 coding sequence is TGTGCCAGTAGTATGGGACAGGGGGCTGTTCAGCCCCAGCATTTT. Full variable domain (missing parts from reference TRBV19 and TRBJ1-5): DGGITQSPKYLFRKEGQNVTLSCEQNLNHDAMYWYRQDPGQGLRLIYYSQIVNDFQKGDIAEGYSVSREKKESFPLTVTSAQKNPTAFYLCASSMGQGAVQPQHFGDGTRLSIL.

The J gene is TRBJ1-1, the V gene TRBV5-8; D is possibly TRBD1 (6 bases). The CDR3 has 16 residues. Germline loops: CDR1 SGHTS, CDR2 YDEGEE. Trimming shortened V by 4 bases and J by 0 bases, and 16 bases separated the two germline ends. CDR3 nucleotides: TGTGCCAGCAGCCAAATGGCGGGGGCGATGAACACTGAAGCTTTCTTT. It specifies CASSQMAGAMNTEAFF.

The chain combines TRBV3-1 (or the pseudogene TRBV3-2) with TRBJ1-2; 7 bases are shared with TRBD1. V shed 1 base, J shed 8 bases, and the junction held 4 bases outside the gene matches. Germline lookup yields CDR1 LGHDT and CDR2 YNNKEL (reference sequence). The CDR3 contains 13 residues. This chain's CDR3 is CASSQGQGEGYTF. The CDR3 DNA reads TGTGCCAGCAGCCAAGGACAGGGAGAAGGCTACACCTTC.

The chain has TRBV19 and TRBJ1-2; possible D gene TRBD1, 5 bases. Trimming shortened V by 2 bases and J by 2 bases, and 12 bases separated the two germline ends. There are 15 residues in the CDR3. CDR1 LNHDA and CDR2 SQIVND come from the germline V gene (reference sequence). The CDR3 here is CASSIRAGQNYGYTF. The CDR3 DNA sequence: TGTGCCAGTAGTATAAGGGCAGGGCAGAACTATGGCTACACCTTC.

This clone has a single count. The chain carries TRBV2 and TRBJ2-1; 10 bases map to TRBD1. Germline CDR1 and CDR2: SNHLY and FYNNEI. The V segment lost 6 bases and the J segment 2 bases; nucleotides outside the gene matches: 4. This CDR3 region has 15 residues. The CDR3 DNA follows: TGTGCCAGCAGGGGGGACAGGGGACCCTACAATGAGCAGTTCTTC. Its translation: CASRGDRGPYNEQFF.

This rearrangement joins TRBV27 to TRBJ1-2; D gene ambiguous. The CDR3 extends over 15 amino acids. Per the germline V gene, CDR1 is MNHEY and CDR2 is SMNVEV (reference sequence). Trimming shortened V by 0 bases and J by 1 base, and 9 bases separated the two germline ends. CDR3 bases: TGTGCCAGCAGTTTATCGTGGTCGGGTAACTATGGCTACACCTTC. This codes for CASSLSWSGNYGYTF.

CDR3 coding DNA: TGTGCCAGCAGTGAAGGGTCTAGGGGCTTACGATACGAGCAGTACTTC. This sequence encodes CASSEGSRGLRYEQYF. The chain uses TRBV6-1 and TRBJ2-7; possible D gene TRBD1, 5 bases. CDR1 and CDR2 (germline): MNHNS, SASEGT. The CDR3 sequence is 16 residues long. V was shortened by 1 base and J by 4 bases, with 17 bases between the two germline ends.

The chain links TRBV9 to TRBJ2-5, with D possibly TRBD2 on 5 matching bases. Trimming pared 3 bases from V and 7 bases from J, leaving 10 bases between. Per the germline V gene, CDR1 is SGDLS and CDR2 is YYNGEE. This CDR3 has 12 amino acids. The CDR3 nucleotides read TGTGCCAGCAGCGGGGGTGGGAGGACCCAGTACTTC. As protein: CASSGGGRTQYF.

This rearrangement joins TRBV6-6 to TRBJ1-5; D is uncertain. Trimming pared 7 bases from V and 5 bases from J, leaving 12 bases between. CDR1 is MNHNY, CDR2 SVGAGI, per germline (reference sequence). This CDR3 is 13 amino acids long. Here the CDR3 DNA reads TGTGCCAGCACTCCGGGATCCGATCAGCCCCAGCATTTT. The encoded protein is CASTPGSDQPQHF.

The rearrangement uses TRBV19 and TRBJ2-3; perhaps TRBD1 as D (6 bases). Germline V CDR1 and CDR2: LNHDA, SQIVND (reference sequence). This CDR3 is built from 15 residues. Trimming removed 6 bases at V and 2 bases at J, with 15 bases between. The CDR3, as DNA: TGTGCCAGTAGGATGACAGGAAGCTACACAGATACGCAGTATTTT. Translating gives CASRMTGSYTDTQYF.

The chain joins TRBV7-9 to TRBJ1-4; tentatively, D is TRBD1 (6 bases). The germline V gene encodes CDR1 SEHNR and CDR2 FQNEAQ (reference sequence). V was clipped by 2 bases and J by 8 bases, with 9 bases between them. The CDR3 runs 13 residues. Here the CDR3 DNA reads TGTGCCAGCAGCTTACTTACAGGGGAAAAACTGTTTTTT. Amino acid sequence: CASSLLTGEKLFF.

The genes are TRBV19 and TRBJ2-7; 12 bases map to TRBD2. The junction had 5 bases not matched to a gene; V was cut back by 7 bases and J by 4 bases. The CDR3 is 14 residues long. Germline V CDR1 and CDR2: LNHDA, SQIVND (reference sequence). CDR3 sequence (DNA): TGTGCCAGTACGTCGACTAGCGGGAGATACGAGCAGTACTTC. Translated: CASTSTSGRYEQYF. The full variable domain, in which reference TRBV19 and TRBJ2-7 provide the parts outside the CDR3, is DGGITQSPKYLFRKEGQNVTLSCEQNLNHDAMYWYRQDPGQGLRLIYYSQIVNDFQKGDIAEGYSVSREKKESFPLTVTSAQKNPTAFYLCASTSTSGRYEQYFGPGTRLTVT.

The chain combines TRBV3-1 (or the pseudogene TRBV3-2) with TRBJ2-2; TRBD2 agrees at 10 bases. The CDR3 totals 18 residues. Germline V lookup: CDR1 LGHDT, CDR2 YNNKEL (reference sequence). V lost 0 bases to trimming and J lost 4 bases; unmatched junction nucleotides: 8. The CDR3: CASSQDTLAGAFTGELFF. The DNA for the CDR3 is TGTGCCAGCAGCCAAGATACTCTAGCGGGGGCGTTCACCGGGGAGCTGTTTTTT.

The rearrangement uses TRBV25-1 and TRBJ2-1; 12 positions match TRBD2. Per the germline V gene, CDR1 is MGHDK and CDR2 is SYGVNS. The CDR3 length is 16 residues. The trim removed 2 bases at V and 6 bases at J, leaving 5 bases unmatched. This CDR3 reads CASSEPGLAGSNEQFF. The CDR3 DNA follows: TGTGCCAGCAGTGAACCCGGACTAGCGGGGAGCAATGAGCAGTTCTTC.

The rearrangement uses TRBV6-1 and TRBJ2-3, with TRBD1 matching 10 bases. Germline lookup yields CDR1 MNHNS and CDR2 SASEGT. This CDR3 spans 15 amino acids. V shed 5 bases, J shed 2 bases, and the junction held 4 bases outside the gene matches. CDR3 nucleotides: TGTGCCAGCAGTCAGGGACAGGGGAACACAGATACGCAGTATTTT. It is translated as CASSQGQGNTDTQYF.

V usage is TRBV27 and J usage is TRBJ1-4; D might be TRBD1 (6 bases). V was clipped by 4 bases and J by 8 bases, with 17 bases between them. From germline, CDR1 is MNHEY and CDR2 SMNVEV (reference sequence). The CDR3 is 15 amino acids. Here the CDR3 reads CASSSLGAGAEKLFF. CDR3 in DNA: TGTGCCAGCAGTTCCTTGGGGGCAGGGGCCGAAAAACTGTTTTTT.

The gene calls are TRBV30 and TRBJ1-4, with D unclear. Trimming removed 6 bases from V and 7 bases from J, with 15 bases in between. Per the germline V gene, CDR1 is GTSNPN and CDR2 is SVGIG (reference sequence). The CDR3 is 13 residues long. The CDR3 protein is CACPTLEGEKLFF. The DNA for the CDR3 is TGTGCCTGTCCAACACTGGAGGGTGAAAAACTGTTTTTT. Complete variable domain (other parts from reference TRBV30 and TRBJ1-4): SQTIHQWPATLVQPVGSPLSLECTVEGTSNPNLYWYRQAAGRGLQLLFYSVGIGQISSEVPQNLSASRPQDRQFILSSKKLLLSDSGFYLCACPTLEGEKLFFGSGTQLSVL.

The V and J genes are TRBV10-1 and TRBJ2-7, with 13 nucleotides matching TRBD2. J gave up 3 bases and V 4 bases, and 12 bases lay outside the gene matches. The CDR3 loop spans 18 amino acids. Per the germline V gene, CDR1 is WNHNN and CDR2 is SYGVQD (reference sequence). The CDR3 sequence is CASSANTGTSGMGYEQYF. In DNA form, the CDR3 reads TGCGCCAGCAGTGCTAATACCGGGACTAGCGGGATGGGCTACGAGCAGTACTTC.